The 12 T cell receptor beta chains below come from one sample, sequenced in a study of T cell repertoires in cytomegalovirus infection. Antigen specificity for these receptors is unknown. TCRdb redid the calling of the reads with MiXCR, one entry per CDR3 protein. The sample includes more than 300,000 distinct CDR3 sequences, roughly a third of them seen just once. Specimen: cultured PBMCs, collected from culture after CMV antigen stimulation. The receptor set was obtained from a human donor in good health (CMV status not recorded). Some clones in this sample may be carry-over from other donors' samples.

The chain carries TRBV7-2 and TRBJ2-7; D may be TRBD2 (5 bases). The length of the CDR3 is 15 residues. V gave up 7 bases and J gave up 3 bases, with 19 bases separating them. Per the germline V gene, CDR1 is SGHTA and CDR2 is FQGNSA. This CDR3 is CASILSAAANYEQYF. DNA of the CDR3: TGTGCCAGCATTCTTTCAGCGGCCGCTAACTACGAGCAGTACTTC.

The chain uses TRBV29-1 and TRBJ2-1, with TRBD1 matching 8 bases. Germline V CDR1 and CDR2: SQVTM, ANQGSEA. This CDR3 is 16 amino acids long. V shed 3 bases, J shed 6 bases, and the junction held 13 bases outside the gene matches. This CDR3 is CSVEPSGQGVGNEQFF. Written as DNA, the CDR3 is TGCAGCGTTGAGCCCTCCGGACAGGGTGTCGGCAATGAGCAGTTCTTC.

V usage is TRBV20-1 and J usage is TRBJ2-1; 12 nucleotides align to TRBD1. This CDR3 is 19 amino acids long. Germline V gene sequence: CDR1 DFQATT, CDR2 SNEGSKA (reference sequence). With 3 bases clipped from V and 2 bases from J, the junction kept 14 bases outside the gene matches. CDR3 loop: CSARRDRGRRPATYNEQFF. CDR3 DNA: TGCAGTGCTAGGAGGGACAGGGGGCGTCGACCCGCGACCTACAATGAGCAGTTCTTC.

This chain uses TRBV7-2 with TRBJ2-5; D possibly uses TRBD1 or TRBD2 (6 bases each). Germline CDR1 and CDR2: SGHTA and FQGNSA. V lost 5 bases to trimming and J lost 5 bases, with 12 bases between them. This CDR3 has 13 amino acids. The CDR3 sequence is CASSKRRGETQYF. CDR3 sequence (DNA): TGTGCCAGCAGCAAAAGGAGGGGGGAGACCCAGTACTTC.

The rearrangement links TRBV10-2 to TRBJ1-2; no definite D call. The CDR3 runs to 12 residues. Germline CDR1 reads WSHSY; CDR2 reads SAAADI. Trimming left V 2 bases short and J 10 bases short, with 11 bases between. DNA of the CDR3: TGCGCCAGCAGTGAGACCGACTCCCCCTACACCTTC. This sequence encodes CASSETDSPYTF.

This rearrangement joins TRBV7-2 to TRBJ2-5; D call uncertain. CDR1 is SGHTA, CDR2 FQGNSA, per germline. V dropped 4 bases and J dropped 7 bases, with 7 bases sitting between them. CDR3 length: 11 amino acids. CDR3 sequence reads: CASSSGWTQYF. The CDR3 DNA reads TGTGCCAGCAGCTCAGGATGGACCCAGTACTTC.

This clonotype was seen ten or more times. The chain uses TRBV7-4 and TRBJ1-1; TRBD1 matches 11 bases. V lost 5 bases to trimming and J lost 10 bases; unmatched junction nucleotides: 9. The germline gives CDR1 SGHVT, CDR2 SQSDAQ. There are 14 residues in the CDR3. The CDR3 spells CASSPGQGAWVAFF. CDR3 DNA sequence: TGTGCCAGCAGCCCTGGACAGGGGGCCTGGGTAGCTTTCTTT.

The chain recombines TRBV20-1 with TRBJ1-5; D is perhaps TRBD1 (5 bases). The CDR3 consists of 13 residues. CDR1 and CDR2 (germline): DFQATT, SNEGSKA (reference sequence). Deletions cut 1 base from V and 11 bases from J, with 15 bases between. The CDR3 loop is CSARVGRELTQHF. In nucleotides, the CDR3 is TGCAGTGCTAGAGTAGGCAGGGAGTTGACCCAGCATTTT.

The chain joins TRBV19 to TRBJ2-1, with a weak D call TRBD1 (6 bases). Per the germline V gene, CDR1 is LNHDA and CDR2 is SQIVND (reference sequence). This CDR3 is built from 17 residues. V lost 7 bases and J 7 bases, leaving 26 bases between the germline ends. The DNA for the CDR3 is TGTGCCAGTACTCAGAGGGGGAGTTTAGTTTCGGGAAATGAGCAGTTCTTC. It translates to CASTQRGSLVSGNEQFF.

The V and J genes are TRBV2 and TRBJ2-1, with 7 bases lining up with TRBD1. This CDR3 spans 14 amino acids. V dropped 10 bases and J dropped 5; count of bases not matched to a gene: 11. Germline CDR1 is SNHLY and CDR2 is FYNNEI. The CDR3 reads CATYRQGWNNEQFF. In nucleotides, the CDR3 is TGTGCCACCTACCGACAGGGATGGAACAATGAGCAGTTCTTC. Supplemented by reference TRBV2 and TRBJ2-1, the full variable domain reads EPEVTQTPSHQVTQMGQEVILRCVPISNHLYFYWYRQILGQKVEFLVSFYNNEISEKSEIFDDQFSVERPDGSNFTLKIRSTKLEDSAMYFCATYRQGWNNEQFFGPGTRLTVL.

This CDR3 reads CASTRNVQETQYF. The CDR3 DNA reads as TGTGCCAGCACTAGGAACGTCCAAGAGACCCAGTACTTC. The chain employs TRBV12-3 or TRBV12-4 and TRBJ2-5; D not certain. V dropped 7 bases and J dropped 1 base, with 10 bases sitting between them. This CDR3 has 13 amino acids.

The sample holds one count of this clonotype. V and J are TRBV19 and TRBJ1-5, with D possibly TRBD1 on 6 matching bases. V lost 6 bases and J lost 1, with 10 bases in between. CDR1 LNHDA and CDR2 SQIVND come from the germline V gene (reference sequence). This CDR3 region has 14 residues. CDR3 loop: CASRTTGSNQPQHF. The CDR3 bases are TGTGCCAGTAGAACTACAGGGAGCAATCAGCCCCAGCATTTT.